These T cell receptor beta chains were read from a single sample in a study of regulatory T cells in long-lasting Graves disease. TCRdb recomputed calls from the multiplex PCR reads with MiXCR, one row per CDR3 protein. Of 300,000 to 500,000 distinct CDR3 sequences in the sample, less than 25% were seen once. This sample comprised peripheral blood mononuclear cells (PBMCs), obtained when the disease was refractory, from a patient treated with antithyroid drugs. These receptors were collected from a female donor with Graves disease. Each CDR3 is given with its conserved first and last residue. Each record gives: J gene, V gene, D gene, clone size, CDR3 protein, CDR3 DNA. D genes are given only for firm matches. Clone sizes are given selectively: once, few, many, or a class where the clone is expanded.

TRBJ2-7	TRBV12-3/TRBV12-4	NA	once	CASSPYPYSDGQYF	TGTGCCAGCAGTCCCTATCCCTACAGCGACGGGCAGTACTTC
TRBJ2-5	TRBV12-3/TRBV12-4	NA	many	CASSFFGIRETQYF	TGTGCCAGCAGTTTTTTCGGGATACGAGAGACCCAGTACTTC
TRBJ2-2	TRBV6-1	NA	NA	CASTTWAPIRDTGELFF	TGTGCCAGCACCACGTGGGCCCCGATTAGGGACACCGGGGAGCTGTTTTTT
TRBJ2-2	TRBV6-1	TRBD1	NA	CAIWTGKTGELFF	TGTGCCATTTGGACAGGGAAGACCGGGGAGCTGTTTTTT
TRBJ1-2	TRBV29-1	NA	many	CSVARDYGYTF	TGCAGCGTTGCCAGGGACTATGGCTACACCTTC
TRBJ2-5	TRBV5-1	TRBD2	once	CASSAGLAGTYRETQYF	TGCGCCAGCAGCGCCGGACTAGCGGGAACCTACCGGGAGACCCAGTACTTC
TRBJ2-7	TRBV7-9	NA	many	CASSLVIGDYEQYF	TGTGCCAGCAGCTTAGTTATCGGGGACTACGAGCAGTACTTC
TRBJ2-7	TRBV13	TRBD2	NA	CASSFGTSGRYEQYF	TGTGCCAGCAGCTTCGGGACTAGCGGGAGGTACGAGCAGTACTTC
TRBJ1-3	TRBV12-3/TRBV12-4	NA	NA	CASSLLGPSSGNTIYF	TGTGCCAGCAGTTTACTGGGACCGAGCTCTGGAAACACCATATATTTT
TRBJ2-3	TRBV27	NA	NA	CASSGAGSTDTQYF	TGTGCCAGCAGTGGGGCGGGTTCTACAGATACGCAGTATTTT
TRBJ1-1	TRBV12-3/TRBV12-4	NA	many	CASSLGGRARTEAFF	TGTGCCAGCAGTTTGGGGGGAAGGGCGCGAACTGAAGCTTTCTTT
TRBJ2-2	TRBV7-3	NA	NA	CASSLTGLYTGELFF	TGTGCCAGCAGCTTAACCGGGCTGTACACCGGGGAGCTGTTTTTT
TRBJ1-5	TRBV6-5	TRBD1	few	CASSYTTGVQPQHF	TGTGCCAGCAGTTACACGACAGGGGTTCAGCCCCAGCATTTT
TRBJ2-7	TRBV12-3/TRBV12-4	TRBD2	many	CASSYRTSGLSYEQYF	TGTGCCAGCAGTTACCGGACTAGCGGCCTCTCCTACGAGCAGTACTTC
TRBJ1-1	TRBV20-1	NA	few	CSAGPGLHTEAFF	TGCAGTGCTGGACCAGGGCTACACACTGAAGCTTTCTTT
TRBJ2-7	TRBV6-5	NA	many	CASSYPGPYEQYF	TGTGCCAGCAGTTACCCGGGACCCTACGAGCAGTACTTC
TRBJ2-5	TRBV12-3/TRBV12-4	NA	many	CASSPGGEQETQYF	TGTGCCAGCAGCCCAGGGGGGGAACAAGAGACCCAGTACTTC
TRBJ2-7	TRBV6-9	NA	many	CASSYGLVYEQYF	TGTGCCAGCAGTTATGGACTGGTCTACGAGCAGTACTTC
TRBJ2-5	TRBV7-2	NA	many	CASSRSGLDTQYF	TGTGCCAGCAGCCGCTCGGGGCTAGATACCCAGTACTTC
TRBJ2-3	TRBV9	NA	few	CASSAVVGTSTDTQYF	TGTGCCAGCAGCGCAGTGGTAGGGACTAGCACAGATACGCAGTATTTT
TRBJ2-7	TRBV6-1	NA	few	CASSETGTPPYEQYF	TGTGCCAGCAGTGAAACAGGGACACCTCCCTACGAGCAGTACTTC
TRBJ2-7	TRBV6-5	TRBD1	many	CASSYSGTGGYEQYF	TGTGCCAGCAGTTACTCGGGGACAGGGGGCTACGAGCAGTACTTC
TRBJ2-7	TRBV27	TRBD2	many	CASSYTGTSVYEQYF	TGTGCCAGCAGTTATACCGGGACTAGCGTCTACGAGCAGTACTTC
TRBJ1-1	TRBV27	TRBD1	many	CASSSGQGPTEAFF	TGTGCCAGCAGTTCGGGACAGGGGCCCACTGAAGCTTTCTTT
TRBJ2-1	TRBV7-3	NA	NA	CASSLNPGPQFF	TGTGCCAGCAGCTTAAATCCGGGCCCTCAGTTCTTC
TRBJ2-2	TRBV11-1	NA	many	CASSYQGTGELFF	TGTGCCAGCAGCTATCAAGGCACCGGGGAGCTGTTTTTT
TRBJ2-4	TRBV30	TRBD1	NA	CAWSASPDRGPGRSKNIQYF	TGTGCCTGGAGTGCCAGCCCGGACAGGGGGCCGGGGAGGTCCAAAAACATTCAGTACTTC